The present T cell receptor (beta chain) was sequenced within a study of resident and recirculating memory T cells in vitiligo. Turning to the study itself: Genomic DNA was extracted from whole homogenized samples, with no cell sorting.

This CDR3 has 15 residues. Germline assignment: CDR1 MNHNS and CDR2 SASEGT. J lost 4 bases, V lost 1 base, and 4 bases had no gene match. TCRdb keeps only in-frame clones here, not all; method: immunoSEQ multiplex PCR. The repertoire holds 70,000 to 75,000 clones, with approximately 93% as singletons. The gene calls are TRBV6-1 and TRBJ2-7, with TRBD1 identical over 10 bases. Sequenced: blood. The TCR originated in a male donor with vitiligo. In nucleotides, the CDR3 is TGTGCCAGCAGTGAAGGGACAGGGGGTTTATACGAGCAGTACTTC. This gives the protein CASSEGTGGLYEQYF.